This note documents a single T cell receptor beta chain sequence. Its antigen is currently unknown. The PCR contained 60 Vbeta and 13 Jbeta primers. Clones were read by immunoSEQ multiplex PCR, and TCRdb kept only the in-frame ones, dropping some. This sample has 160,000 or so clones, with about 77% found just once. The data derive from a study of cytomegalovirus exposure and HLA in healthy donors. Study-wide points: A link between a missense DCLRE1C variant and TCR beta V- and J-gene trimming emerged from a later analysis. A later analysis reportedly found that, within productive TCRs, an Asian-associated ancestry cluster had fewer N-insertions than the mean observed across the 666 donors.

The CDR3 totals 13 residues. CDR1 and CDR2 from the germline V gene are SGHVS and FQNEAQ. Source material: PBMCs. The sequence came from a man between 60 and 70 years old in good health and CMV-seronegative. This chain uses TRBV7-8 with TRBJ2-5, with D possibly being TRBD2 (6 bases). The better agreement between TRBJ2-7 and the DNA end casts doubt on the J call. This CDR3 is CASSLAGGGEQYF. The DNA of the CDR3 is TGTGCCAGCAGCTTAGCGGGAGGAGGCGAGCAGTACTTC.